The 22 T cell receptor beta chains presented below share a single source sample, sequenced in a study of CD8 T cells in ankylosing spondylitis. MiXCR was run by TCRdb on the 5' RACE reads, yielding one entry per CDR3 protein. This sample has about 160,000 distinct CDR3 sequences, with around 43% found just once. Sequenced input: synovial fluid, either unsorted or a sorted T cell fraction (not recorded which). These receptors were taken from a male donor with ankylosing spondylitis.

This chain connects TRBV27 to TRBJ1-6; no clear D. The CDR3 is made up of 19 amino acids. Germline CDR1 MNHEY, CDR2 SMNVEV (reference sequence). V lost 6 bases, J lost 0 bases, and 21 bases lay in between. The CDR3 sequence is CASRGLSTQYGSYNSPLHF. The CDR3 bases are TGTGCCAGCAGGGGTTTATCCACACAGTACGGCTCCTATAATTCACCCCTCCACTTT.

V usage is TRBV4-2 and J usage is TRBJ2-3; D possibly corresponds to TRBD2 (6 bases). The CDR3 length is 16 residues. Per the germline V gene, CDR1 is LGHNA and CDR2 is YNFKEQ. The ends were cut back, 4 bases at V and 0 bases at J, with 14 bases in the middle. CDR3 in amino acids: CASSLPGLTSTDTQYF. Here the CDR3 DNA reads TGTGCCAGCAGCCTCCCCGGACTAACTAGCACAGATACGCAGTATTTT.

The chain is built from TRBV7-9 and TRBJ1-2, with D maybe TRBD1 (6 bases). V was trimmed by 5 bases and J by 4 bases, leaving 8 bases between them. The CDR3 spans 12 residues. CDR1 SEHNR and CDR2 FQNEAQ come from the germline V gene (reference sequence). CDR3 DNA: TGTGCCAGCAGCCGGGACATCTATGGCTACACCTTC. It specifies CASSRDIYGYTF.

This clonotype was observed a few times. V and J are TRBV12-3 or TRBV12-4 and TRBJ2-2; D might be TRBD1 (5 bases). V was cut by 5 bases and J by 2 bases, with 9 bases left in between. The CDR3 is 14 amino acids. The CDR3 loop is CASSQWTNTGELFF. As DNA, the CDR3 is TGTGCCAGCAGTCAATGGACAAACACCGGGGAGCTGTTTTTT.

The chain has TRBV12-3 or TRBV12-4 and TRBJ2-2; the match to TRBD1 covers 8 bases. After removal of 6 bases from V and 4 bases from J, the junction contained 7 bases not matched to a gene. CDR3 length: 15 residues. The CDR3 DNA is TGTGCCAGCAGCCCCAGGGGGCTTAGCACCGGGGAGCTGTTTTTT. Its translation is CASSPRGLSTGELFF.

This chain links TRBV27 with TRBJ2-1; 7 bases are a match to TRBD1. Germline V gene sequence: CDR1 MNHEY, CDR2 SMNVEV (reference sequence). This CDR3 comprises 17 residues. V lost 6 bases, J lost 1 base, and 12 bases stayed unmatched. The CDR3 reads CASSRTTTGPSYNEQFF. The CDR3 bases are TGTGCCAGCAGCCGAACCACGACAGGGCCTTCCTACAATGAGCAGTTCTTC.

The rearrangement links TRBV18 to TRBJ2-3; weak D call: TRBD2 (5 bases). Trimming cost V 3 bases and J 4 bases, with 14 bases left between them. CDR1 and CDR2 (germline): KGHSH, LQKENI. The CDR3 totals 15 residues. CDR3 DNA: TGTGCCAGCTCACCGGTTTTCGAGAGGGCAGATACGCAGTATTTT. Encoded protein: CASSPVFERADTQYF.

This clonotype occurred once. The chain joins TRBV15 to TRBJ1-2; D remains ambiguous. V lost 5 bases and J 4 bases, leaving 17 bases between the germline ends. The V gene's germline CDR1 is LNHNV and CDR2 YYDKDF (reference sequence). CDR3 size: 15 residues. The CDR3, as DNA: TGTGCCACCAGCGGCCTACGGGGAGTTATCTATGGCTACACCTTC. This gives the protein CATSGLRGVIYGYTF.

This clonotype was observed many times. This chain connects TRBV24-1 to TRBJ2-1, with D perhaps assigned TRBD1 or TRBD2 (6 bases each). V lost 0 bases to trimming and J lost 8 bases, with 13 bases between them. Germline CDR1 is KGHDR and CDR2 is SFDVKD. CDR3 length: 15 amino acids. The CDR3: CATSDLGGRGDEQFF. CDR3 nucleotides: TGTGCCACCAGTGATTTGGGGGGGCGCGGGGATGAGCAGTTCTTC.

The chain carries TRBV7-9 and TRBJ1-4; TRBD1 agrees at 7 bases. Germline loops: CDR1 SEHNR, CDR2 FQNEAQ (reference sequence). V shed 5 bases, J shed 2 bases, and the junction held 5 bases outside the gene matches. The CDR3 is made up of 15 amino acids. The CDR3 sequence is CASSQGGNTNEKLFF. DNA for the CDR3: TGTGCCAGCAGCCAAGGGGGCAATACTAATGAAAAACTGTTTTTT.

This clonotype was found once. This chain links TRBV6-5 with TRBJ1-2, with no clear D. Germline V lookup: CDR1 MNHEY, CDR2 SVGAGI. Trimming removed 2 bases from V and 4 bases from J, with 14 bases in between. The CDR3 totals 15 residues. DNA of the CDR3: TGTGCCAGCAGTTACGTCGCAGATTCGCGCTATGGCTACACCTTC. It specifies CASSYVADSRYGYTF.

The sample holds a few counts of this clonotype. The rearrangement uses TRBV28 and TRBJ2-3, with 7 bases lining up with TRBD2. This CDR3 contains 17 residues. Germline assignment: CDR1 MDHEN and CDR2 SYDVKM. V shed 1 base, J shed 2 bases, and the junction held 9 bases outside the gene matches. The CDR3 DNA reads as TGTGCCAGCAGTTTATTTGGGAGGGGATGGGACACAGATACGCAGTATTTT. Translation: CASSLFGRGWDTDTQYF.

This clonotype was picked up many times. This chain links TRBV7-8 with TRBJ2-1, with D unresolved. This CDR3 spans 13 amino acids. The germline gives CDR1 SGHVS, CDR2 FQNEAQ. The germline V and J ends were trimmed by 5 bases and 10 bases, with 15 bases remaining between them. CDR3 protein: CASSRASSSEQFF. The CDR3 DNA is TGTGCCAGCAGCCGCGCTTCATCCTCCGAGCAGTTCTTC.

The V call is TRBV12-3 or TRBV12-4, the J call TRBJ2-7; D may be TRBD1 or TRBD2 (6 bases each). Trimming shortened V by 7 bases and J by 4 bases, and 17 bases separated the two germline ends. The CDR3 sequence is 14 residues long. The CDR3 bases are TGTGCCAGCAAGAGGGCAGGGGACTGGTACGAGCAGTACTTC. Its protein product is CASKRAGDWYEQYF.

The chain has TRBV2 and TRBJ2-5, with no clear D. The CDR3 extends over 13 amino acids. V lost 0 bases and J lost 5, with 7 bases in between. The V gene's germline CDR1 is SNHLY and CDR2 FYNNEI. The CDR3 reads CASSEALRETQYF. In DNA form, the CDR3 reads TGTGCCAGCAGTGAAGCGCTTCGGGAGACCCAGTACTTC. Combining the CDR3 with reference TRBV2 and TRBJ2-5 gives the whole variable domain EPEVTQTPSHQVTQMGQEVILRCVPISNHLYFYWYRQILGQKVEFLVSFYNNEISEKSEIFDDQFSVERPDGSNFTLKIRSTKLEDSAMYFCASSEALRETQYFGPGTRLLVL.

V usage is TRBV15 and J usage is TRBJ2-3; 10 nucleotides match TRBD2. The trim removed 0 bases at V and 5 bases at J, leaving 11 bases unmatched. This CDR3 spans 18 amino acids. The germline V gene encodes CDR1 LNHNV and CDR2 YYDKDF (reference sequence). The CDR3 nucleotides are TGTGCCACCAGCAGAGAAGACGGGACTAGCGCCCCAGGAGATACGCAGTATTTT. Its translation: CATSREDGTSAPGDTQYF.

The rearrangement links TRBV7-3 to TRBJ2-1; possible D gene TRBD1, 6 bases. V shed 7 bases and J shed 1 base, with 29 bases lying between them. The CDR3 covers 20 residues. Germline lookup yields CDR1 SGHTA and CDR2 FQGTGA. CDR3 loop: CASIEKGEFGPARSYNEQFF. DNA for the CDR3: TGTGCCAGCATCGAAAAGGGGGAGTTTGGCCCCGCACGGTCCTACAATGAGCAGTTCTTC.

The chain combines TRBV12-3 or TRBV12-4 with TRBJ2-1, with D perhaps TRBD2 (7 bases). The length of the CDR3 is 15 residues. V lost 5 bases and J 0 bases, leaving 11 bases between the germline ends. The CDR3: CASSNREGSYNEQFF. The CDR3 DNA reads TGTGCCAGCAGTAACAGGGAGGGCTCCTACAATGAGCAGTTCTTC.

The gene calls are TRBV11-2 and TRBJ2-1; either TRBD1 or TRBD2 may supply D (6 bases each). Germline CDR1 reads SGHAT; CDR2 reads FQNNGV. Deletions cut 5 bases from V and 5 bases from J, with 19 bases between. The CDR3 consists of 16 residues. The CDR3 loop reads CASSPTGAREHNEQFF. The CDR3 DNA reads as TGTGCCAGCAGCCCCACGGGGGCAAGGGAACACAATGAGCAGTTCTTC.

This clonotype was found once. The chain is built from TRBV6-1 and TRBJ2-3; possibly TRBD1 for D (5 bases). Germline CDR1 MNHNS, CDR2 SASEGT. V was shortened by 4 bases and J by 1 base, with 9 bases between the two germline ends. The CDR3 has 14 residues. The CDR3 coding sequence is TGTGCCAGCAGTGTTGTCAGGGGCACAGATACGCAGTATTTT. It encodes CASSVVRGTDTQYF.

The J gene is TRBJ2-3, the V gene TRBV5-4; the D is unclear. Germline V gene data show CDR1 as SGHNT and CDR2 as YYREEE (reference sequence). This CDR3 contains 12 residues. Deletions cut 1 base from V and 4 bases from J, with 4 bases between. The CDR3 DNA is TGTGCCAGCAGCTTGTGGCCAGATACGCAGTATTTT. Amino acids: CASSLWPDTQYF.

The chain is built from TRBV7-6 and TRBJ1-5; 8 bases match TRBD1. In germline, CDR1 is SGHVS, CDR2 FNYEAQ. Trimming took 6 bases from V and 7 from J; bases not matched to a gene: 11. CDR3 length equals 15 residues. The chain's CDR3 is CASSRAGGLGQPQHF. The DNA of the CDR3 is TGTGCCAGCAGTCGGGCAGGGGGCTTGGGGCAGCCCCAGCATTTT.